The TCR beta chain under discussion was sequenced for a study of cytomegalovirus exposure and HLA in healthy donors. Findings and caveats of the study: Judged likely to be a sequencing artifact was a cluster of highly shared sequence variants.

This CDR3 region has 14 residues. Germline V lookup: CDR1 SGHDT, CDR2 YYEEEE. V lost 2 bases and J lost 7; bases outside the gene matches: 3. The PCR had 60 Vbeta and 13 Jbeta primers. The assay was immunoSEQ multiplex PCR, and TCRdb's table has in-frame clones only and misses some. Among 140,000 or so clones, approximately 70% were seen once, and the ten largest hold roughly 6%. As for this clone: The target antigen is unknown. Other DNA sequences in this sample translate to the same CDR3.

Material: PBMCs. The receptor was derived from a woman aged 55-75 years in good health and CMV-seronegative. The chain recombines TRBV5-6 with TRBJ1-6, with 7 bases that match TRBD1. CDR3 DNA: TGTGCCAGCAGCTTCGGACAGGCGAATTCACCCCTCCACTTT. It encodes CASSFGQANSPLHF.